These 27 T cell receptor beta chains were all obtained from the same sample, sequenced in a study of shared clonotypes between healthy human individuals. Sequencing used immunoSEQ multiplex PCR; TCRdb keeps in-frame clones, though not all of them. The sample has around 500,000 clones; about 76% are singletons. Sequencing was carried out using PBMCs. Source of these receptors: a woman between 35 and 50 years old in good health. Some clones in this sample may be carry-over from other donors' samples.

The CDR3 region is CAITPRDSNYGYTF. CDR3 DNA: TGTGCCATCACCCCCCGGGACAGTAACTATGGCTACACCTTC. The chain recombines TRBV10-3 with TRBJ1-2, with 7 bases fitting TRBD1. V was clipped by 7 bases and J by 1 base; unmatched bases: 6. In germline, CDR1 is ENHRY, CDR2 SYGVKD. CDR3 length: 14 residues.

The rearrangement joins TRBV7-2 to TRBJ1-5; possibly TRBD1 for D (5 bases). The CDR3 consists of 14 residues. Looked up from germline, CDR1 is SGHTA and CDR2 is FQGNSA. V lost 3 bases to trimming and J lost 3 bases, with 9 bases between them. The DNA of the CDR3 is TGTGCCAGCAGCTTTTATGGGACCAATCAGCCCCAGCATTTT. This codes for CASSFYGTNQPQHF. Supplemented by reference TRBV7-2 and TRBJ1-5, the full variable domain reads GAGVSQSPSNKVTEKGKDVELRCDPISGHTALYWYRQSLGQGLEFLIYFQGNSAPDKSGLPSDRFSAERTGGSVSTLTIQRTQQEDSAVYLCASSFYGTNQPQHFGDGTRLSIL.

A single count supports this clone. V usage is TRBV7-2 and J usage is TRBJ2-7; D remains unclear. From germline, CDR1 is SGHTA and CDR2 FQGNSA. Between the trimmed V and J ends, which lost 1 base and 1 base, there was a span of 11 bases. The CDR3 spans 15 residues. The CDR3 nucleotides are TGTGCCAGCAGCTTAGTAGGTCGATCATCCTACGAGCAGTACTTC. Translated, it gives CASSLVGRSSYEQYF.

This clone was observed a single time. This chain joins TRBV10-3 and TRBJ2-1; 9 nucleotides align to TRBD1. The CDR3 is 15 residues long. The trim removed 5 bases at V and 3 bases at J, leaving 5 bases unmatched. CDR1 and CDR2 (germline): ENHRY, SYGVKD. The CDR3 coding sequence is TGTGCCATCAGTAGGGGACAGGGACACTACAATGAGCAGTTCTTC. Amino acids: CAISRGQGHYNEQFF.

This clone has only a few counts. The J gene is TRBJ2-1, the V gene TRBV5-4; no reliable D call. The CDR3 covers 15 residues. V was trimmed by 0 bases and J by 5 bases, leaving 12 bases between them. Germline values: CDR1 SGHNT, CDR2 YYREEE (reference sequence). The CDR3 coding sequence is TGTGCCAGCAGCTTGGAGTCAGGCCGAAACAATGAGCAGTTCTTC. The encoded protein is CASSLESGRNNEQFF.

The genes are TRBV7-8 and TRBJ2-1, with D possibly matching TRBD2 (6 bases). CDR1 is SGHVS, CDR2 FQNEAQ, per germline. This CDR3 spans 16 amino acids. V was cut by 2 bases and J by 6 bases, with 17 bases left in between. The CDR3 coding sequence is TGTGCCAGCAGCTTATTGGTCTCCTTGGGGGGCAATGAGCAGTTCTTC. Residues: CASSLLVSLGGNEQFF.

Concerning this clone: Other DNA variants within this sample encode the same CDR3. The V gene is TRBV7-2, the J gene TRBJ2-3, with TRBD2 matching 9 bases. The CDR3 sequence is 14 residues long. The junction had 0 bases not matched to a gene; V was cut back by 2 bases and J by 3 bases. Germline V CDR1 and CDR2: SGHTA, FQGNSA. CDR3 sequence: CASSLTSGTDTQYF. CDR3 coding DNA: TGTGCCAGCAGCTTAACTAGCGGGACAGATACGCAGTATTTT.

The chain recombines TRBV6-6 with TRBJ1-1; a possible D gene is TRBD1 (5 bases). Germline V gene lookup returns CDR1 MNHNY and CDR2 SVGAGI (reference sequence). CDR3 length: 13 amino acids. The V gene lost 7 bases and the J gene lost 11 bases, with 20 bases spanning the gap. CDR3 region: CASKIKAGEGAFF. The CDR3, as DNA: TGTGCCAGCAAAATCAAGGCGGGCGAGGGGGCTTTCTTT.

V and J are TRBV15 and TRBJ2-7; TRBD1 might be the D (5 bases). Germline loops: CDR1 LNHNV, CDR2 YYDKDF (reference sequence). The CDR3 consists of 16 residues. Trimming cost V 4 bases and J 0 bases, with 16 bases left between them. CDR3 sequence: CATSTTSTDSSYEQYF. The CDR3 DNA is TGTGCCACCAGCACTACATCGACAGATAGCTCCTACGAGCAGTACTTC.

A single count supports this clone. V gene TRBV7-3 combines with J gene TRBJ2-7, with TRBD1 matching over 10 bases. With 1 base clipped from V and 6 bases from J, the junction kept 6 bases outside the gene matches. The CDR3 contains 15 residues. Germline V lookup: CDR1 SGHTA, CDR2 FQGTGA. DNA of the CDR3: TGTGCCAGCAGCTTAAAGGGGACAGGGGTGTCCGAGCAGTACTTC. Its translation is CASSLKGTGVSEQYF.

The chain joins TRBV7-3 to TRBJ1-1; D possibly corresponds to TRBD1 (6 bases). The CDR3 has 13 amino acids. CDR1 is SGHTA, CDR2 FQGTGA, per germline. Deletions cut 6 bases from V and 1 base from J, with 9 bases between. CDR3 in DNA: TGTGCCAGCAGATTGGGACAGAACACTGAAGCTTTCTTT. This encodes CASRLGQNTEAFF.

The V gene is TRBV9, the J gene TRBJ2-3; no clear D gene. The CDR3 sequence is 16 residues long. Looked up from germline, CDR1 is SGDLS and CDR2 is YYNGEE. V gave up 0 bases and J gave up 0 bases, with 11 bases separating them. CDR3 nucleotides: TGTGCCAGCAGCGTAGGACACCCAAGAAGCACAGATACGCAGTATTTT. This sequence encodes CASSVGHPRSTDTQYF.

This chain uses TRBV7-2 with TRBJ2-5; tentatively, D is TRBD2 (5 bases). The germline V and J ends were trimmed by 5 bases and 5 bases, with 21 bases remaining between them. The V gene's germline CDR1 is SGHTA and CDR2 FQGNSA. The CDR3 consists of 16 residues. In DNA form, the CDR3 reads TGTGCCAGCAGCGCGGGTGGTGTACTGGGGAAGGAGACCCAGTACTTC. The encoded protein is CASSAGGVLGKETQYF.

The sample holds a few counts of this clone. Mismatch with germline at one junction end may stem from a read error. The V call is TRBV7-7, the J call TRBJ2-1; D unclear. The CDR3 is 9 amino acids. CDR1 is SSHAT and CDR2 is FNYEAQ in the germline V gene (reference sequence). CDR3 residues: CASSRLWVF. The CDR3 coding sequence is TGTGCTAGCAGCCGCCTCTGGGTCTTC.

This clone was found a few times. The rearrangement links TRBV7-8 to TRBJ2-7; possibly TRBD1 or TRBD2 for D (5 bases each). Trimming took off 0 bases at V and 5 bases at J, with 5 bases between the two ends. Per the germline V gene, CDR1 is SGHVS and CDR2 is FQNEAQ. The CDR3 extends over 12 amino acids. CDR3 loop: CASSLAGDEQYF. Here the CDR3 DNA reads TGTGCCAGCAGCTTAGCGGGGGACGAGCAGTACTTC.

The chain carries TRBV19 and TRBJ1-5; D uncertain. V was trimmed by 7 bases and J by 4 bases, leaving 11 bases between them. This CDR3 has 13 residues. CDR1 is LNHDA, CDR2 SQIVND, per germline (reference sequence). Here the CDR3 DNA reads TGTGCCAGTAAGAGGACCACTAATCAGCCCCAGCATTTT. This encodes CASKRTTNQPQHF.

The rearrangement uses TRBV28 and TRBJ2-7, with 11 bases aligning to TRBD2. Germline loops: CDR1 MDHEN, CDR2 SYDVKM. The ends lost 6 bases at V and 3 bases at J; junction bases unmatched: 7. The CDR3 is made up of 15 amino acids. CDR3 in amino acids: CASRPGTSGHYEQYF. The CDR3 DNA is TGTGCCAGCAGGCCGGGGACTAGCGGACACTACGAGCAGTACTTC.

The chain has TRBV9 and TRBJ2-7; no firm D call. Germline V CDR1 and CDR2: SGDLS, YYNGEE. Trimming cost V 0 bases and J 6 bases, with 7 bases left between them. This CDR3 is built from 12 residues. The CDR3 coding sequence is TGTGCCAGCAGCGTAGGGGTCTCCGAGCAGTACTTC. Translated, it gives CASSVGVSEQYF. Together with reference TRBV9 and TRBJ2-7, the CDR3 gives the full variable domain: DSGVTQTPKHLITATGQRVTLRCSPRSGDLSVYWYQQSLDQGLQFLIQYYNGEERAKGNILERFSAQQFPDLHSELNLSSLELGDSALYFCASSVGVSEQYFGPGTRLTVT.

This clone has only a few counts. The V and J genes are TRBV15 and TRBJ2-2, with 12 positions matching TRBD1. The CDR3 loop spans 17 amino acids. The germline V gene has CDR1 LNHNV and CDR2 YYDKDF (reference sequence). Trimming removed 4 bases from V and 3 bases from J; junction bases left unmatched: 6. In DNA form, the CDR3 reads TGTGCCACCAGCACCCCGGGACAGGGGGCGCACACCGGGGAGCTGTTTTTT. This codes for CATSTPGQGAHTGELFF.

DNA of the CDR3: TGTGCCAGCTCACCATCCGGGAAAAGCGGCTCCTACAATGAGCAGTTCTTC. Amino acids: CASSPSGKSGSYNEQFF. The chain has TRBV18 and TRBJ2-1; tentatively, D is TRBD2 (5 bases). The ends were cut back, 2 bases at V and 0 bases at J, with 14 bases in the middle. CDR3 length: 17 amino acids. The germline CDR1 and CDR2 sequences are KGHSH and LQKENI.

The chain links TRBV25-1 to TRBJ2-1; TRBD2 matches 12 bases. The CDR3 covers 16 residues. V shed 4 bases and J 2 bases; nucleotides not matched to a gene: 3. Germline CDR1 and CDR2: MGHDK and SYGVNS. As DNA, the CDR3 is TGTGCCAGCAGTGGCCTAGCGGGAGGGCCCTACAATGAGCAGTTCTTC. This gives the protein CASSGLAGGPYNEQFF.

This clone has just a few counts. The CDR3 protein is CASSTSTGGLYGYTF. Here the CDR3 DNA reads TGTGCCAGCAGCACGTCGACAGGGGGACTCTATGGCTACACCTTC. The rearrangement joins TRBV9 to TRBJ1-2; 9 bases align to TRBD1. V trimming: 4 bases; J trimming: 4 bases; junction bases outside the gene matches: 8. CDR1 SGDLS and CDR2 YYNGEE come from the germline V gene. This CDR3 has 15 amino acids.

The V call is TRBV4-2, the J call TRBJ1-5, with D maybe TRBD1 (5 bases). The CDR3 length is 15 residues. Germline CDR1 reads LGHNA; CDR2 reads YNFKEQ. V lost 0 bases and J lost 5, with 11 bases in between. CDR3 loop: CASSQEGQGDQPQHF. The CDR3 nucleotides are TGTGCCAGCAGCCAAGAGGGGCAGGGTGATCAGCCCCAGCATTTT.

Only one count was recorded for this clone. The chain recombines TRBV27 with TRBJ1-4, with a tentative D call TRBD1 (5 bases). V was clipped by 0 bases and J by 10 bases, with 9 bases between them. CDR1 and CDR2 (germline): MNHEY, SMNVEV (reference sequence). The CDR3 is 13 residues long. The CDR3 nucleotides read TGTGCCAGCAGTTTATCACCGGGGGGAAAACTGTTTTTT. Translation gives CASSLSPGGKLFF.

The table lists this clone with a few counts. For the CDR3, the DNA is TGTGCCACCTCCAGGGGCGCTAACTATGGCTACACCTTC. It is translated as CATSRGANYGYTF. The chain has TRBV6-5 and TRBJ1-2, with D tentatively TRBD1 (6 bases). Trimming stripped 10 bases from V and 0 bases from J, with 12 bases between. Germline assignment: CDR1 MNHEY and CDR2 SVGAGI. The CDR3 runs 13 residues.

The V call is TRBV5-4, the J call TRBJ2-2; perhaps TRBD2 as D (5 bases). V was trimmed by 2 bases and J by 3 bases, leaving 14 bases between them. In germline, CDR1 is SGHNT, CDR2 YYREEE (reference sequence). This CDR3 region has 16 residues. The CDR3 DNA reads TGTGCCAGCAGCTTTGAGGGTTTAGTAGACACCGGGGAGCTGTTTTTT. Translation: CASSFEGLVDTGELFF.

This clone was observed once. A read error may produce the germline difference seen at one junction end. This sample also contains other DNA sequences that code for the same CDR3. The rearrangement joins TRBV10-3 to TRBJ2-7; D is unresolved. Looked up from germline, CDR1 is ENHRY and CDR2 is SYGVKD. The CDR3 has 12 residues. Here the CDR3 DNA reads TGTGCCATCAGTGAGCAAGCAGGCGAGCAGTACTTT. This sequence encodes CAISEQAGEQYF.